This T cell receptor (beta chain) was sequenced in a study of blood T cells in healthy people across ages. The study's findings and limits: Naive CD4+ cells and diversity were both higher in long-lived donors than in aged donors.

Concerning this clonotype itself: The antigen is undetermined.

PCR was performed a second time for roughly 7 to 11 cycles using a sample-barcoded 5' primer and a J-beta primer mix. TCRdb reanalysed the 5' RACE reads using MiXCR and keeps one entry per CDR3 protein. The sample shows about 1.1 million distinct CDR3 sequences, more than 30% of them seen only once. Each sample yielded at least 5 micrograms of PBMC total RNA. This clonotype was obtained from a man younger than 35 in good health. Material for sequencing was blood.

As DNA, the CDR3 is TGTGCCAGCAGGATACGGGAGTTGGATACGCAGTATTTT. Amino acids: CASRIRELDTQYF. V usage is TRBV12-3 or TRBV12-4 and J usage is TRBJ2-3; weak D call: TRBD2 (6 bases). Trimming pared 6 bases from V and 6 bases from J, leaving 13 bases between. CDR3 length equals 13 residues.